These T cell receptor beta chains were read from a single sample in a study of T cell clones after liver transplantation. Profiling relied on immunoSEQ multiplex PCR, and the TCRdb table lists in-frame clones only, not all of them. In the table there are 8,500 to 10,000 clones, almost 80% of which are singletons. The material was CD8+ T cells from blood, obtained before liver transplant. The receptor source for this set is a human donor who received a liver transplant. Both conserved end residues are trimmed from each CDR3. A D gene is named only where the DNA matches it firmly.

cdr3_aa v_call d_call j_call
ASRSSLQGINGYT TRBV27 TRBD1 TRBJ1-2
ASSFSIWDRGYEQY TRBV5-4 TRBD1 TRBJ2-7
ASSPGQGYEQY TRBV7-7 TRBD1 TRBJ2-7
ASSQDRTGGTTDTQY TRBV4-1 - TRBJ2-3
ASSVEWGDTQY TRBV9 - TRBJ2-3
ASSPGGGTEAF TRBV6-4 - TRBJ1-1
ASRGLAGGYEQY TRBV27 TRBD2 TRBJ2-7
ASDIAPGTGLQETQY TRBV12-5 TRBD1 TRBJ2-5
ASRTALNYGYT TRBV7-9 - TRBJ1-2
ASSVASLGAEAF TRBV9 - TRBJ1-1
ASRRDSYNEQF TRBV5-4 - TRBJ2-1
ATSTLSPYEQY TRBV15 - TRBJ2-7
ASSLGGGNQPQH TRBV7-9 - TRBJ1-5
ASSQGTSGGVNTQY TRBV7-2 TRBD2 TRBJ2-3
ASSPGPSEF TRBV18 - TRBJ2-1
ASSLWVWNSPLH TRBV7-8 - TRBJ1-6
ASSFPGTGVYEQY TRBV7-9 TRBD1 TRBJ2-7
ASKTSLATEAF TRBV7-9 - TRBJ1-1
ASSPGVYEQY TRBV5-8 - TRBJ2-7
ASGTGPYEQY TRBV5-1 TRBD1 TRBJ2-7
AIRVTGTYSYEQY TRBV10-3 - TRBJ2-7
ASVKESWEAF TRBV7-9 - TRBJ1-1
ASRDGPATNYGYT TRBV4-1 - TRBJ1-2
ASSVAVGAGGYT TRBV9 - TRBJ1-2
ASSFPVAGDVGSADTQY TRBV28 TRBD2 TRBJ2-3